A single sample is the source of the 9 T cell receptor beta chains below, sequenced in a study of T cell repertoires in cytomegalovirus infection. The antigens for these receptors are not known. Each CDR3 protein is one row after TCRdb ran MiXCR on the reads. The sample lists some 500,000 distinct CDR3 sequences, roughly 34% occurring once. The sequencing used cultured PBMCs, collected from culture after CMV antigen stimulation. The receptors were gathered from a human donor in good health (CMV status not recorded). Some clones in this sample may be carry-over from other donors' samples.

In its sample, this clonotype was seen many times. The chain carries TRBV7-2 and TRBJ2-7, with 8 bases that match TRBD1. V lost 5 bases to trimming and J lost 2 bases; unmatched junction nucleotides: 5. Germline CDR1 SGHTA, CDR2 FQGNSA. This CDR3 has 14 residues. The CDR3, as DNA: TGTGCCAGCAGCCCCCAGACAGGGGCCTACGAGCAGTACTTC. This translates into CASSPQTGAYEQYF.

In this sample, this clonotype turned up a few times. V gene TRBV7-2 combines with J gene TRBJ2-7, with 14 nucleotides matching TRBD2. The CDR3 consists of 16 residues. CDR1 is SGHTA and CDR2 is FQGNSA in the germline V gene. V dropped 5 bases and J dropped 6; count of bases not matched to a gene: 9. In DNA form, the CDR3 reads TGTGCCAGCAGCGGGATCGGGACTAGCGGGAGTGTCGAGCAGTACTTC. This codes for CASSGIGTSGSVEQYF.

This clonotype was detected a few times. The chain combines TRBV10-3 with TRBJ2-3; D ambiguous. Trimming left V 0 bases short and J 4 bases short, with 8 bases between. This CDR3 region has 14 residues. From germline, CDR1 is ENHRY and CDR2 SYGVKD. The CDR3 DNA follows: TGTGCCATCAGTGAGTCTGTAGCCGCAGATACGCAGTATTTT. Amino acid sequence: CAISESVAADTQYF.

V usage is TRBV5-3 and J usage is TRBJ2-3; TRBD1 matches 7 bases. TRBV5-3 is an open reading frame, and its role is uncertain. V was clipped by 8 bases and J by 2 bases; unmatched bases: 14. This CDR3 is 16 amino acids long. The CDR3 here is CASSHYGQAVTDTQYF. In nucleotides, the CDR3 is TGTGCCAGCAGCCACTACGGACAGGCCGTCACAGATACGCAGTATTTT.

This clonotype has a count of ten or more. This sequence joins TRBV7-2 and TRBJ2-3; 8 nucleotides agree with TRBD2. Germline V gene sequence: CDR1 SGHTA, CDR2 FQGNSA. Germline trimming cut 4 bases from V and 6 bases from J; bases unmatched to any gene: 6. The CDR3 has 14 amino acids. CDR3 sequence reads: CASSSGLAADTQYF. The CDR3 DNA reads TGTGCCAGCAGCTCCGGACTAGCCGCGGATACGCAGTATTTT.

This chain links TRBV28 with TRBJ1-5; D is unresolved. The germline V and J ends were trimmed by 2 bases and 3 bases, with 8 bases remaining between them. Germline V CDR1 and CDR2: MDHEN, SYDVKM. The CDR3 has 14 residues. The CDR3 DNA reads as TGTGCCAGCAGTTTAAGGGTACTCAATCAGCCCCAGCATTTT. Encoded protein: CASSLRVLNQPQHF.

This clonotype was found many times. The rearrangement uses TRBV7-9 and TRBJ2-3; 13 bases fit TRBD2. The V segment lost 4 bases and the J segment 3 bases; nucleotides outside the gene matches: 13. The CDR3 has 19 amino acids. Looked up from germline, CDR1 is SEHNR and CDR2 is FQNEAQ (reference sequence). CDR3 nucleotides: TGTGCCAGCAGCTCCACAGGGGGGACTAGCGGGAAAGGGACAGATACGCAGTATTTT. This gives the protein CASSSTGGTSGKGTDTQYF.

This clonotype turned up a few times. This chain joins TRBV6-2 or TRBV6-3 and TRBJ2-1; tentatively, D is TRBD1 or TRBD2 (7 bases each). The germline V and J ends were trimmed by 6 bases and 6 bases, with 18 bases remaining between them. The CDR3 has 15 amino acids. The germline V gene has CDR1 MNHEY and CDR2 SVGEGT. CDR3 sequence reads: CASRTGVWGGNEQFF. DNA of the CDR3: TGTGCCAGCAGAACAGGGGTATGGGGGGGCAATGAGCAGTTCTTC.

As to this clonotype: A read error is possible here, since a much larger clone lies one base away. Likely a read error: the CDR3 ends without its conserved phenylalanine or tryptophan. This chain joins TRBV7-2 and TRBJ2-1, with 10 bases matching TRBD2. Germline V gene sequence: CDR1 SGHTA, CDR2 FQGNSA. After removal of 2 bases from V and 6 bases from J, the junction contained 13 bases not matched to a gene. This CDR3 has 18 residues. Here the CDR3 reads CASSLSASGRGPSNEQFC. The CDR3 DNA sequence: TGTGCCAGCAGCTTATCAGCTAGCGGGAGAGGGCCCTCCAATGAGCAGTTCTGC.